This T cell receptor (beta chain) was recorded in a study of blood T cell repertoires in COVID-19. For the study at large: Specimens from acute and convalescent COVID-19 originated in the United States, Italy and Spain.

This clone has a handful of counts. CDR1 and CDR2 (germline): MNHEY, SMNVEV (reference sequence). The junction had 10 bases not matched to a gene; V was cut back by 5 bases and J by 4 bases. CDR3 size: 15 residues. Using immunoSEQ multiplex PCR, the repertoire was profiled, and TCRdb retains in-frame clones only, with some absent. The table shows some 200,000 clones, with roughly 85% occurring only once. The sample taken for sequencing was peripheral blood. The chain has TRBV27 and TRBJ1-2, with 7 bases aligning to TRBD1. This clonotype was sampled from a woman aged 70-85 years with COVID-19, enrolled during active disease. The CDR3 region is CASSVTGAEVYGYTF. The CDR3 region has the DNA TGTGCCAGCAGTGTAACAGGGGCGGAGGTCTATGGCTACACCTTC.